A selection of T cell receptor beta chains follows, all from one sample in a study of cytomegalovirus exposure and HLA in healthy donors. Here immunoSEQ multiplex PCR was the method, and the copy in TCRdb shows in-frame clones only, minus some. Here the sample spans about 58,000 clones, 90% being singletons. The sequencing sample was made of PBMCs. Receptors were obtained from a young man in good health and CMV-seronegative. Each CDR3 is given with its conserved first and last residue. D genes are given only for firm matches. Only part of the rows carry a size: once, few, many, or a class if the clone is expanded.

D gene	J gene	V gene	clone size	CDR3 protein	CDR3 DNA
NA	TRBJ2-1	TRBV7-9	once	CASSRLDNEQFF	TGTGCCAGCAGTCGACTAGACAATGAGCAGTTCTTC
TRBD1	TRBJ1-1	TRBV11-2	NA	CASSFSGGWTEAFF	TGTGCCAGCAGCTTCTCAGGGGGCTGGACTGAAGCTTTCTTT
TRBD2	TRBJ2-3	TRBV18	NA	CASSPPEFEETSGSWFTDTQYF	TGTGCCAGCTCACCACCGGAGTTTGAGGAGACTAGCGGGAGTTGGTTCACAGATACGCAGTATTTT
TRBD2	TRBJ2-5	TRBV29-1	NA	CSVVPGLAGKETQYF	TGCAGCGTGGTACCGGGACTAGCGGGAAAAGAGACCCAGTACTTC
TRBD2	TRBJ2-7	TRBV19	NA	CASSTTLAGIYEQYF	TGTGCCAGTAGTACTACCTTAGCGGGGATCTACGAGCAGTACTTC
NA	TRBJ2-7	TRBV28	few	CASSLGQVIYEQYF	TGTGCCAGCAGTTTGGGTCAGGTGATCTACGAGCAGTACTTC
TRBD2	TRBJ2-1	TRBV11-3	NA	CASSVLAGGGNEQFF	TGTGCCAGCAGCGTTCTAGCGGGAGGTGGCAATGAGCAGTTCTTC
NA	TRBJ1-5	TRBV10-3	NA	CAISESGGNQPQHF	TGTGCCATCAGTGAGTCGGGGGGTAATCAGCCCCAGCATTTT
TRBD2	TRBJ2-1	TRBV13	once	CASSPTPVGLAGQEQFF	TGTGCCAGCAGCCCGACTCCCGTGGGACTAGCGGGACAAGAGCAGTTCTTC
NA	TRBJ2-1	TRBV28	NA	CASGPGVPYNEQFF	TGTGCCAGCGGCCCCGGGGTACCCTACAATGAGCAGTTCTTC
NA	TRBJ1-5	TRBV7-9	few	CASSFGGGEDQPQHF	TGTGCCAGCAGCTTCGGCGGTGGGGAGGACCAGCCCCAGCATTTT
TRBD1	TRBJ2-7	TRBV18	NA	CASSPPGQVPREQYF	TGTGCCAGCTCACCACCGGGACAGGTTCCGCGCGAGCAGTACTTC
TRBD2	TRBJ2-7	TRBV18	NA	CASSPRAGAAYEQYF	TGTGCCAGCTCACCAAGGGCGGGAGCCGCCTACGAGCAGTACTTC
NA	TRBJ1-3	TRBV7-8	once	CASSNDPGGSGNTIYF	TGTGCCAGCAGCAACGACCCCGGGGGCTCTGGAAACACCATATATTTT
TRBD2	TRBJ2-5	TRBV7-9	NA	CASSQNLVAGDFQETQYF	TGTGCCAGCAGCCAGAACCTCGTAGCGGGAGACTTCCAAGAGACCCAGTACTTC
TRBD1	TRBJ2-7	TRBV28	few	CASSLGDRGAYEQYF	TGTGCCAGCAGTTTAGGGGACAGGGGGGCCTACGAGCAGTACTTC
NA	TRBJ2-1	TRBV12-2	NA	CASRLETSGADNEQFF	TGTGCAAGTCGCTTAGAGACTAGCGGGGCCGACAATGAGCAGTTCTTC
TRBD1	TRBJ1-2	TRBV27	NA	CASSLGQGLDYGYTF	TGTGCCAGCAGTTTGGGACAGGGGTTGGACTATGGCTACACCTTC
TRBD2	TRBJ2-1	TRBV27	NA	CASSSDLPGLVGYNEQFF	TGTGCCAGCAGTTCCGACCTTCCCGGACTAGTAGGTTACAATGAGCAGTTCTTC
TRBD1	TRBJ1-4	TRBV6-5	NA	CASSYLGGADEKLFF	TGTGCCAGCAGTTATTTAGGGGGCGCGGATGAAAAACTGTTTTTT
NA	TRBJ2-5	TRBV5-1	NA	CASSLALTGQETQYF	TGCGCCAGCAGCTTGGCCCTGACAGGCCAAGAGACCCAGTACTTC
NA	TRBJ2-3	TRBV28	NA	CASSTRDTQYF	TGTGCCAGCAGTACTAGAGATACGCAGTATTTT
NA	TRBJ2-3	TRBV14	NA	CASSQDTNMDTQYF	TGTGCCAGCAGCCAAGATACTAATATGGATACGCAGTATTTT
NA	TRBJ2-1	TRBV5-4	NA	CASTGWGTQKRSYNEQFF	TGTGCCAGCACCGGTTGGGGGACTCAAAAACGCTCCTACAATGAGCAGTTCTTC
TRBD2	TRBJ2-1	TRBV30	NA	CASTGTSGYNEQFF	TGTGCCTCTACCGGGACTAGCGGATACAATGAGCAGTTCTTC
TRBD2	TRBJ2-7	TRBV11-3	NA	CASSLELWTSGSSYEQYF	TGTGCCAGCAGCTTAGAGCTCTGGACTAGCGGTAGCTCCTACGAGCAGTACTTC
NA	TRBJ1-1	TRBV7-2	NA	CASSSRPPGDWSTEAFF	TGTGCCAGCAGCTCCAGACCCCCCGGGGACTGGAGCACTGAAGCTTTCTTT
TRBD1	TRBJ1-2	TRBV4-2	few	CASSPTDRGAPNYGYTF	TGTGCCAGCAGCCCGACGGACAGGGGGGCACCTAACTATGGCTACACCTTC
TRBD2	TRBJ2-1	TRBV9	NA	CASSVGAGADNEQFF	TGTGCCAGCAGCGTAGGGGCGGGAGCGGACAATGAGCAGTTCTTC
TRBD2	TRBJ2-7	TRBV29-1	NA	CSVLAGVLGEQYF	TGCAGCGTCTTAGCGGGAGTACTCGGCGAGCAGTACTTC
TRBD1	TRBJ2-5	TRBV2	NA	CASSAGTGIQETQYF	TGTGCCAGCAGTGCCGGGACAGGGATCCAAGAGACCCAGTACTTC
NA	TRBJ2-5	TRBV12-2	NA	CASRPYSGRMCETQYF	TGTGCAAGTCGCCCTTATAGCGGGAGGATGTGTGAGACCCAGTACTTC
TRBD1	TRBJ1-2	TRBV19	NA	CASSARTGLGYTF	TGTGCCAGTAGTGCCCGGACAGGGTTGGGCTACACCTTC
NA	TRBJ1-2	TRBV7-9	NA	CASSKDLDRFYGYTF	TGTGCCAGCAGCAAAGATCTGGACAGATTCTATGGCTACACCTTC
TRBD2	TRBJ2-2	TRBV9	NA	CASSASGRNAGELFF	TGTGCCAGCAGCGCTAGCGGGAGGAACGCCGGGGAGCTGTTTTTT
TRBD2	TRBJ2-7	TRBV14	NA	CASSQERLGGSYEQYF	TGTGCCAGCAGCCAAGAGCGTCTGGGAGGGAGCTACGAGCAGTACTTC
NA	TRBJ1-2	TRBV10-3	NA	CASQDLLGYTF	TGTGCCTCACAGGACCTACTTGGCTACACCTTC
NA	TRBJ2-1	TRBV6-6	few	CASSLEVLEQFF	TGTGCCAGCAGTCTGGAGGTGTTGGAGCAGTTCTTC
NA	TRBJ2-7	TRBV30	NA	CAWSAPQQLATYEQYF	TGTGCCTGGAGTGCACCCCAGCAGTTAGCCACCTACGAGCAGTACTTC
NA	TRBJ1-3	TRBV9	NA	CASSARWREPSGNTIYF	TGTGCCAGCAGCGCTCGGTGGAGGGAACCCTCTGGAAACACCATATATTTT
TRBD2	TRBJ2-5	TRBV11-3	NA	CASSPGTSKTQYF	TGTGCCAGCAGCCCTGGGACTAGTAAGACCCAGTACTTC
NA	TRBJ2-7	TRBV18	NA	CASSPPGSGSYEQYF	TGTGCCAGCTCACCACCCGGGAGTGGCTCCTACGAGCAGTACTTC
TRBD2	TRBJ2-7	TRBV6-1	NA	CASSEEHRTSGYEQYF	TGTGCCAGCAGTGAGGAACATCGGACTAGTGGCTACGAGCAGTACTTC
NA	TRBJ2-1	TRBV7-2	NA	CASSLVEGAINNEQFF	TGTGCCAGCAGCTTAGTGGAGGGGGCTATTAATAATGAGCAGTTCTTC
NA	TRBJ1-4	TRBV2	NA	CASTLRANEKLFF	TGTGCCAGCACGCTACGGGCTAATGAAAAACTGTTTTTT
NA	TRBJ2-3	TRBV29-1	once	CSVVGFLTRDTAPDTQYF	TGCAGCGTTGTTGGGTTCCTTACGCGGGATACCGCCCCAGATACGCAGTATTTT
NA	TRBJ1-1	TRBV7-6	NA	CASSLLVLNTEAFF	TGTGCCAGCAGCCTCCTCGTCCTTAACACTGAAGCTTTCTTT
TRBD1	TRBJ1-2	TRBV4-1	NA	CASSPIIVDSRDSNYGYTF	TGCGCCAGCAGCCCTATTATAGTAGACTCGAGGGACAGTAACTATGGCTACACCTTC